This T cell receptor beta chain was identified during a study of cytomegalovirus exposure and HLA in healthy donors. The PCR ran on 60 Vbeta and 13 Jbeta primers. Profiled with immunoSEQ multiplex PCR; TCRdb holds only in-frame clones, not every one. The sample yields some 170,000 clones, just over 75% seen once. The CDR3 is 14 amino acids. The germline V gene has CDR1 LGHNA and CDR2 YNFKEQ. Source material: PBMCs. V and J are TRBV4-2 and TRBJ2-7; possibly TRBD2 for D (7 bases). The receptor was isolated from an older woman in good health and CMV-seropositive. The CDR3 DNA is TGTGCTACCCGGGGAGGGGGGGGTGCCTACGAGCAGTACTTC. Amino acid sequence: CATRGGGGAYEQYF.